The text below deals with one T cell receptor (beta chain). Its antigen is unknown. The source of the sample is a study of OX40 agonist ivuxolimab in advanced cancers. CDR3 size: 13 residues. CDR1 SGHNT and CDR2 YYREEE come from the germline V gene (reference sequence). With 4 bases removed from V and 4 bases from J, the gap between germline ends came to 12 bases. TCRdb keeps only in-frame clones here, not all; method: immunoSEQ multiplex PCR. The table has about 16,000 clones, 80% to 95% seen once. Study findings and constraints: The mean number of expanded clones was higher in CD8+ T cells than in CD4+. Partial responders receiving 0.1-3.0 mg/kg showed among the lowest clonal expansion.

The receptor comes from an adult with an advanced solid tumor such as melanoma, head and neck, liver or kidney cancer. The chain is built from TRBV5-4 and TRBJ2-7; a weak D match, TRBD2 (5 bases). Sequences were derived from CD4+ or CD8+ T cells sorted from blood, sampled in a trial of the OX40 agonist ivuxolimab. DNA of the CDR3: TGTGCCAGCAGCCCTGCCCGGGGATACGAGCAGTACTTC. Its protein product is CASSPARGYEQYF.